In its sample, the clone carrying this T cell receptor beta chain was seen a few times. Its antigen is not identified. The V and J ends lost 8 bases and 0 bases, in that order; junction bases with no gene match: 9. CDR3 length: 15 residues. Germline V gives CDR1 SEHNR, CDR2 FQNEAQ (reference sequence). These data are taken from a study of T cell repertoires in cytomegalovirus infection. TCRdb reprocessed the reads via MiXCR and lists one record per CDR3 protein. The sample contains roughly 200,000 distinct CDR3 sequences, 38% of which appear only once. This receptor was taken from a human donor in good health (CMV status not recorded). Some clones in this sample may be carry-over from other donors' samples. The material sequenced was CD8+ T cells from cultured PBMCs, taken from culture after CMV antigen stimulation. The gene calls are TRBV7-9 and TRBJ1-1; 7 positions agree with TRBD1. This CDR3 is CASRGQVLLNTEAFF. The DNA for the CDR3 is TGTGCCAGCCGAGGACAGGTTCTCTTGAACACTGAAGCTTTCTTT.